This T cell receptor beta chain was captured by sequencing in a study of T cells in Graves' hyperthyroidism and ophthalmopathy (dated by TCRdb to about 2019). About the study as a whole: Peripheral blood was sampled at the time of initial diagnosis, prior to any treatment. A discovery cohort of about a hundred patients, 43 with Graves' ophthalmopathy and fewer than 65 with stable Graves' hyperthyroidism, was used to find distinguishing TCR V-J signatures. An independent validation cohort of about 20 hyperthyroidism patients and about 15 patients who later progressed to ophthalmopathy tested prospective prediction of ophthalmopathy. For training and testing, the 100 or so patients in the discovery cohort were randomly divided in a 7:3 ratio. In about 6 Graves' hyperthyroidism patients, the study also compared T-cell repertoires from thyroid tissue with T-cell repertoires from blood. After sampling, hyperthyroidism patients received methimazole starting at 30 mg daily, and ophthalmopathy patients received high-dose intravenous methylprednisolone. According to the paper, TCR Vbeta CDR3 sequencing was carried out on about 140 peripheral blood samples, which came from under 50 ophthalmopathy, roughly 75 hyperthyroidism and roughly 17 progressor patients.

Amplification of TCR beta CDR3 regions was carried out from RNA transcripts. The first round of RT-PCR for the TCR CDR3 was performed with the HTBI primer set and the Qiagen OneStep RT-PCR kit. The libraries were constructed in a second round of multiplex PCR and then size-selected and purified. Sequencing of the libraries was done on an Illumina HiSeq2000 using paired-end 100 bp reads. The original pipeline was this. SOAPnuke was used to process the raw data, throwing out any read that contained adapters or uncalled bases, had a mean Phred below 15, or lacked an exact constant-primer or identifier match. High-quality paired reads were merged using COPE v1.2.5, and each unique nucleotide sequence was defined as a clonotype. MiTCR v1.1 was used to align the clonotypes against IMGT TRBV, TRBD and TRBJ reference segments. The analysis included only V-J combinations with a frequency above 0.0001, which together covered 99% to 99.2% of the repertoires. The TCS score was defined as the ratio of F50 (clonal expansion) to E x V (chaos), calculated using BLOSUM62-based TCRdist between CDR3 peptides within each V-J. Welch's t-statistics and random forest reduced fewer than 600 V-J features to fewer than 15, which were used in a naive Bayes classifier (R e1071). In-frame beta chains were kept once TCRdb had trimmed the public reads at Q25 with fastp and called clones with MiXCR. Rows matching on CDR3 protein sequence are summarized as one entry with the most common DNA and genes. TCRdb's processing, not the authors', yielded these V and J calls. In this sample the table shows over 250,000 distinct CDR3 sequences, around 22% of which occur a single time. The ten biggest clones cover around 62% of the sample.

The paper's findings and limits, for the study overall: Sample size was not statistically predetermined, and blinding of investigators to group allocation was not performed. A 13 V-J signature model separated ophthalmopathy from stable hyperthyroidism, with roughly 88% sensitivity and 81.08% specificity in cross-validation and 80%/75% in testing. In validation, the model predicted progression to ophthalmopathy with approximately 71% sensitivity and around 72% specificity, a median of 6.5 months before onset. Most expanded thyroid clonotypes (frequency above 0.001) were also detected in blood, suggesting blood repertoires may reflect thyroid immune responses.

In the ophthalmopathy patients, disease was moderately to severely active, with a Clinical Activity Score of 3 or more, a NOSPECS grade of 4 or more, and a duration of less than 3 months. Exclusion was applied to patients with uncontrolled infections, other autoimmune diseases, pregnancy or lactation. Diagnoses were based on clinical symptoms, serum thyroxine and TRAb, thyroid ultrasound and orbital computed tomography. Ficoll-Paque density gradient centrifugation was used to isolate PBMCs from about 9.4 ml of fresh peripheral blood. Total RNA was extracted using Trizol reagent, and RNA quality was assessed on an Agilent 2100 Bioanalyzer. Notes on this clonotype: Its recognized antigen is unknown. Per-base qualities were not stored, and no clone one base away is much larger.

Specimen: blood. This sequence was found in a man aged 25 to 40 with Graves' ophthalmopathy.

The CDR3 has the sequence CATSDRGGTSYNEQFF. The DNA sequence reads TGTGCCACCAGTGATCGTGGGGGGACCTCTTACAATGAGCAGTTCTTC. The chain joins TRBV24-1 to TRBJ2-1; TRBD2 could be the D gene, as 6 bases match. The CDR3 measures 16 amino acids from cysteine to phenylalanine. Of all the DNA, just the CDR3 is kept, 48 bases in frame from base 1. V and J lose 3 bases and 4 bases, and a span of 15 bases separates them. CDR1 and CDR2, looked up from the germline V gene, are KGHDR and SFDVKD.